The next 3 T cell receptor beta chains were all read from a single sample in a study of HIV-infected patients and healthy controls. Alpha and beta constant-region primers primed reverse transcription of about 500 ng RNA. Using multiplexing indices, alpha and beta chain libraries were generated apart by chain-specific third strand synthesis. MiXCR, applied by TCRdb to the 5' RACE reads, yields one record per CDR3 protein. Of more than 5,500 distinct CDR3 sequences in the sample, around 9.6% were seen once. Whole blood was used without fractionation, so all unsorted peripheral T cells were included. The input for sequencing was blood, taken before antiretroviral therapy. These receptors were taken from an adult with HIV infection.

This clonotype counts as medium-sized. This sequence joins TRBV7-2 and TRBJ1-1, with D possibly being TRBD1 (6 bases). The V gene lost 5 bases and the J gene lost 3 bases, with 10 bases spanning the gap. The CDR3 runs to 13 residues. Germline V gives CDR1 SGHTA, CDR2 FQGNSA. The CDR3 spells CASSGGAHTEAFF. DNA of the CDR3: TGTGCCAGCAGCGGGGGGGCACACACTGAAGCTTTCTTT. Together with reference TRBV7-2 and TRBJ1-1, the CDR3 gives the full variable domain: GAGVSQSPSNKVTEKGKDVELRCDPISGHTALYWYRQSLGQGLEFLIYFQGNSAPDKSGLPSDRFSAERTGGSVSTLTIQRTQQEDSAVYLCASSGGAHTEAFFGQGTRLTVV.

By sample fraction, this clonotype is medium-sized. J is TRBJ2-3 and V is TRBV4-2, with 10 bases lining up with TRBD2. The germline V gene encodes CDR1 LGHNA and CDR2 YNFKEQ. The V gene end was trimmed by 0 bases and the J gene end by 1 base; junction bases not matched to a gene: 1. CDR3 size: 16 residues. DNA of the CDR3: TGTGCCAGCAGCCAAGATCTAGCGGGGGGCACAGATACGCAGTATTTT. Translation: CASSQDLAGGTDTQYF.

By sample fraction, this clonotype is medium-sized (0.01 to 0.1%). This sequence joins TRBV5-4 and TRBJ2-1; 8 bases are shared with TRBD2. The CDR3 has 16 residues. The V gene end was trimmed by 0 bases and the J gene end by 3 bases; junction bases not matched to a gene: 5. Germline CDR1 reads SGHNT; CDR2 reads YYREEE (reference sequence). The CDR3 loop is CASSLAGGRVYNEQFF. The CDR3, as DNA: TGTGCCAGCAGCTTGGCGGGGGGGCGGGTCTACAATGAGCAGTTCTTC.